Presented here are 26 T cell receptor beta chains from one specimen sequenced in a study of T-cell memory formation after mild COVID-19. One entry per CDR3 protein results from TCRdb running MiXCR on the 5' RACE reads. The data contain around 500,000 distinct CDR3 sequences, about 20% of them singletons. Material: PBMCs or a T cell subset sorted from them (not recorded which). These receptors were obtained from an adult woman who had mild COVID-19 (a few samples of this study predate the infection). Cell type and time point are not known.

J is TRBJ1-3 and V is TRBV18; maybe TRBD1 (5 bases). The V end was cut by 3 bases, the J end by 2 bases, with 11 bases between. Looked up from germline, CDR1 is KGHSH and CDR2 is LQKENI. The CDR3 length is 15 residues. The CDR3 sequence: CASSPQGGAGNTIYF. The CDR3 DNA reads as TGTGCCAGCTCACCTCAGGGTGGAGCTGGAAACACCATATATTTT.

The sample holds a few counts of this clonotype. The gene calls are TRBV2 and TRBJ2-7, with no clear D. The CDR3 is 13 amino acids. CDR1 and CDR2 (germline): SNHLY, FYNNEI. V lost 7 bases to trimming and J lost 7 bases, with 17 bases between them. CDR3 region: CASTEGPAQEQYF. The CDR3 nucleotides read TGTGCCAGCACCGAAGGGCCCGCTCAGGAGCAGTACTTC.

The V gene is TRBV29-1, the J gene TRBJ2-1; 13 bases agree with TRBD2. The CDR3 has 16 residues. The junction had 6 bases not matched to a gene; V was cut back by 2 bases and J by 5 bases. Germline loops: CDR1 SQVTM, CDR2 ANQGSEA. The CDR3 protein is CSVEPPGLAGHNEQFF. The CDR3 coding sequence is TGCAGCGTTGAACCGCCGGGACTAGCGGGACACAATGAGCAGTTCTTC.

The chain employs TRBV2 and TRBJ2-5; 11 bases match TRBD2. Germline CDR1 is SNHLY and CDR2 is FYNNEI. V shed 5 bases and J 3 bases; nucleotides not matched to a gene: 8. The CDR3 has 16 residues. The CDR3 DNA sequence: TGTGCCAGCAGTTTTACCGGGACTAGCGGCAAAGAGACCCAGTACTTC. Amino acids: CASSFTGTSGKETQYF.

This clonotype has only a few counts. This sequence joins TRBV6-1 and TRBJ1-2, with 7 bases matching TRBD1. The germline V gene encodes CDR1 MNHNS and CDR2 SASEGT. V shed 2 bases and J 5 bases; nucleotides not matched to a gene: 2. The CDR3 spans 13 residues. The CDR3 DNA is TGTGCCAGCAGTGAAACGACAGGGTATGGCTACACCTTC. It encodes CASSETTGYGYTF.

J is TRBJ2-7 and V is TRBV5-1; 7 nucleotides line up with TRBD2. Looked up from germline, CDR1 is SGHRS and CDR2 is YFSETQ. This CDR3 is built from 14 residues. The J segment lost 12 bases and the V segment lost 2 bases, leaving 14 bases of the junction unmatched. The CDR3 region has the DNA TGCGCCAGCAGCTTCGAAGCGGGACGTCCCGCGGGGTACTTC. Translation: CASSFEAGRPAGYF.

The chain links TRBV7-2 to TRBJ2-5, with D tentatively TRBD2 (6 bases). There are 13 residues in the CDR3. Germline assignment: CDR1 SGHTA and CDR2 FQGNSA. Trimming stripped 3 bases from V and 5 bases from J, with 10 bases between. Here the CDR3 DNA reads TGTGCCAGCAGCTTTACTAGCATTGAGACCCAGTACTTC. It translates to CASSFTSIETQYF.

Only a few counts were recorded for this clonotype. The rearrangement links TRBV27 to TRBJ2-1, with D unclear. Per the germline V gene, CDR1 is MNHEY and CDR2 is SMNVEV (reference sequence). This CDR3 spans 14 amino acids. Trimming removed 5 bases at V and 0 bases at J, with 8 bases between. The CDR3 nucleotides read TGTGCCAGCAGTCCCACGAGCTCCTACAATGAGCAGTTCTTC. This gives the protein CASSPTSSYNEQFF.

V gene TRBV29-1 combines with J gene TRBJ1-2; D remains ambiguous. The CDR3 totals 13 residues. The germline CDR1 and CDR2 sequences are SQVTM and ANQGSEA. Trimming cost V 6 bases and J 0 bases, with 11 bases left between them. The CDR3 DNA reads as TGCAGCGTCCTGGGAGATACTAACTATGGCTACACCTTC. Protein sequence: CSVLGDTNYGYTF.

The V call is TRBV20-1, the J call TRBJ1-6; D is uncertain. There are 13 residues in the CDR3. Trimming removed 3 bases at V and 4 bases at J, with 7 bases between. Germline V gene lookup returns CDR1 DFQATT and CDR2 SNEGSKA (reference sequence). The CDR3 nucleotides are TGCAGTGCTAGGGGCAGTTATAATTCACCCCTCCACTTT. This sequence encodes CSARGSYNSPLHF.

This clonotype was observed at least ten times. The chain carries TRBV5-4 and TRBJ2-3, with 8 nucleotides matching TRBD2. This CDR3 contains 17 residues. With 0 bases clipped from V and 7 bases from J, the junction kept 13 bases outside the gene matches. In germline, CDR1 is SGHNT, CDR2 YYREEE (reference sequence). CDR3 sequence (DNA): TGTGCCAGCAGCTTGGCCTCCGGGGGGGGCTTAAGTAATACGCAGTATTTT. The encoded protein is CASSLASGGGLSNTQYF.

This clonotype was counted a few times. The genes are TRBV6-2 or TRBV6-3 and TRBJ2-2; tentative D call: TRBD1 (6 bases). Germline CDR1 is MNHEY and CDR2 is SVGEGT. V was cut by 5 bases and J by 4 bases, with 20 bases left in between. The CDR3 length is 17 residues. This CDR3 is CASSPVRGGAVTGELFF. The DNA for the CDR3 is TGTGCCAGCAGTCCCGTCCGTGGGGGCGCCGTCACCGGGGAGCTGTTTTTT.

This clonotype was counted many times. The chain uses TRBV5-1 and TRBJ1-2; 8 bases match TRBD1. The CDR3 contains 13 residues. Trimming took 5 bases from V and 6 from J; bases not matched to a gene: 6. Per the germline V gene, CDR1 is SGHRS and CDR2 is YFSETQ. Written as DNA, the CDR3 is TGCGCCAGCAGACCGGACAGGGACAATGGCTACACCTTC. It is translated as CASRPDRDNGYTF. The full variable domain, with the rest looked up from reference TRBV5-1 and TRBJ1-2, is KAGVTQTPRYLIKTRGQQVTLSCSPISGHRSVSWYQQTPGQGLQFLFEYFSETQRNKGNFPGRFSGRQFSNSRSEMNVSTLELGDSALYLCASRPDRDNGYTFGSGTRLTVV.

This clonotype was counted between two and nine times. The CDR3 DNA is TGTGCCAGCAGTCCCGGGACTAGCTTGGTATACAATGAGCAGTTCTTC. Encoded protein: CASSPGTSLVYNEQFF. The chain combines TRBV6-2 or TRBV6-3 with TRBJ2-1, with 9 bases fitting TRBD2. The ends lost 5 bases at V and 4 bases at J; junction bases unmatched: 9. Germline V gene data show CDR1 as MNHEY and CDR2 as SVGEGT. There are 16 residues in the CDR3.

This clonotype was observed a handful of times. The chain uses TRBV6-4 and TRBJ1-5; the match to TRBD1 covers 7 bases. The CDR3 covers 14 residues. With 2 bases clipped from V and 7 bases from J, the junction kept 5 bases outside the gene matches. CDR1 is MRHNA, CDR2 SNTAGT, per germline. The CDR3 bases are TGTGCCAGCAGTGACCAGGCAGGGGGACAGCCCCAGCATTTT. As protein: CASSDQAGGQPQHF.

The CDR3 spells CASSFGGNPNYGYTF. Here the CDR3 DNA reads TGTGCCAGCAGCTTTGGAGGTAACCCAAACTATGGCTACACCTTC. The chain is built from TRBV7-9 and TRBJ1-2; D is unresolved. The CDR3 totals 15 residues. CDR1 is SEHNR and CDR2 is FQNEAQ in the germline V gene (reference sequence). V gave up 3 bases and J gave up 2 bases, with 13 bases separating them.

The chain carries TRBV5-1 and TRBJ2-1, with D unresolved. The germline V and J ends were trimmed by 4 bases and 5 bases, with 16 bases remaining between them. CDR1 SGHRS and CDR2 YFSETQ come from the germline V gene. This CDR3 is 15 amino acids long. Here the CDR3 reads CASSPFWGSNNEQFF. Here the CDR3 DNA reads TGCGCCAGCAGCCCATTTTGGGGTAGTAACAATGAGCAGTTCTTC.

The table lists this clonotype with a few counts. The gene calls are TRBV9 and TRBJ2-7; D may be TRBD1 or TRBD2 (6 bases each). The germline gives CDR1 SGDLS, CDR2 YYNGEE. Trimming removed 0 bases at V and 0 bases at J, with 22 bases between. CDR3 length: 19 residues. The CDR3 loop is CASSVALRAGHRYSYEQYF. The CDR3 bases are TGTGCCAGCAGCGTAGCCCTGCGGGCGGGACACCGATACTCCTACGAGCAGTACTTC.

V and J are TRBV20-1 and TRBJ2-7; D is unclear. Germline CDR1 and CDR2: DFQATT and SNEGSKA (reference sequence). This CDR3 is built from 13 residues. V lost 0 bases to trimming and J lost 2 bases, with 8 bases between them. CDR3 in amino acids: CSARDGSPYEQYF. CDR3 in DNA: TGCAGTGCTAGAGATGGATCTCCCTACGAGCAGTACTTC.

This clonotype came up once. This chain connects TRBV7-6 to TRBJ1-5; a possible D gene is TRBD1 (5 bases). The CDR3 consists of 15 residues. Germline V gene lookup returns CDR1 SGHVS and CDR2 FNYEAQ. V lost 3 bases and J 0 bases, leaving 9 bases between the germline ends. CDR3 region: CASSLMQGSNQPQHF. As DNA, the CDR3 is TGTGCCAGCAGCTTGATGCAGGGTAGCAATCAGCCCCAGCATTTT. The full variable domain, with the rest looked up from reference TRBV7-6 and TRBJ1-5, is GAGVSQSPRYKVTKRGQDVALRCDPISGHVSLYWYRQALGQGPEFLTYFNYEAQQDKSGLPNDRFSAERPEGSISTLTIQRTEQRDSAMYRCASSLMQGSNQPQHFGDGTRLSIL.

This clonotype has a handful of counts. J is TRBJ1-2 and V is TRBV20-1; 7 positions match TRBD1. CDR1 and CDR2 (germline): DFQATT, SNEGSKA (reference sequence). The CDR3 contains 17 residues. V trimming: 4 bases; J trimming: 0 bases; junction bases outside the gene matches: 14. The CDR3 DNA reads as TGCAGTGCTACCCGACAGGGAAAAGTTTTAACTAACTATGGCTACACCTTC. Translation gives CSATRQGKVLTNYGYTF.

V is TRBV10-3 and J is TRBJ2-1; 8 bases match TRBD2. The germline V gene encodes CDR1 ENHRY and CDR2 SYGVKD. J gave up 5 bases and V 2 bases, and 8 bases lay outside the gene matches. The CDR3 runs 16 residues. CDR3: CAISEALGLGNNEQFF. The CDR3 DNA reads TGTGCCATCAGTGAGGCTTTGGGACTAGGAAACAATGAGCAGTTCTTC.

The V and J genes are TRBV6-1 and TRBJ2-3, with D perhaps matching TRBD1 or TRBD2 (5 bases each). There are 15 residues in the CDR3. The germline V gene has CDR1 MNHNS and CDR2 SASEGT. Trimming pared 0 bases from V and 4 bases from J, leaving 11 bases between. The CDR3 coding sequence is TGTGCCAGCAGTGAAGCTTGGGGGAGTGCAGATACGCAGTATTTT. This codes for CASSEAWGSADTQYF.

The gene calls are TRBV6-6 and TRBJ1-3; D may be TRBD1 (6 bases). The CDR3 contains 15 residues. V lost 6 bases, J lost 0 bases, and 12 bases lay in between. Per germline, CDR1 MNHNY and CDR2 SVGAGI (reference sequence). The CDR3 DNA follows: TGTGCCAGCAGCTCTGGGACACGCTCTGGAAACACCATATATTTT. Protein sequence: CASSSGTRSGNTIYF.

A few counts support this clonotype. The chain links TRBV11-2 to TRBJ1-5; TRBD1 agrees at 10 bases. V lost 0 bases to trimming and J lost 5 bases; unmatched junction nucleotides: 10. The CDR3 loop spans 18 amino acids. Germline assignment: CDR1 SGHAT and CDR2 FQNNGV. The CDR3: CASSLDSWGQGSDQPQHF. The CDR3 nucleotides are TGTGCCAGCAGCTTAGATTCCTGGGGACAGGGGTCGGATCAGCCCCAGCATTTT.

Worth noting for this clonotype: The final CDR3 position lacks the conserved phenylalanine or tryptophan, pointing to a likely read error. The DNA is left out, because the CDR3 cannot be placed on it with certainty; the CDR3 is given as TCRdb lists it. The V gene is TRBV12-3 or TRBV12-4, the J gene TRBJ1-2; TRBD1, the table's D call, lacks a check against the DNA. The CDR3 totals 13 residues, both ends included. The CDR3 is CASSLRGHQGVHL.